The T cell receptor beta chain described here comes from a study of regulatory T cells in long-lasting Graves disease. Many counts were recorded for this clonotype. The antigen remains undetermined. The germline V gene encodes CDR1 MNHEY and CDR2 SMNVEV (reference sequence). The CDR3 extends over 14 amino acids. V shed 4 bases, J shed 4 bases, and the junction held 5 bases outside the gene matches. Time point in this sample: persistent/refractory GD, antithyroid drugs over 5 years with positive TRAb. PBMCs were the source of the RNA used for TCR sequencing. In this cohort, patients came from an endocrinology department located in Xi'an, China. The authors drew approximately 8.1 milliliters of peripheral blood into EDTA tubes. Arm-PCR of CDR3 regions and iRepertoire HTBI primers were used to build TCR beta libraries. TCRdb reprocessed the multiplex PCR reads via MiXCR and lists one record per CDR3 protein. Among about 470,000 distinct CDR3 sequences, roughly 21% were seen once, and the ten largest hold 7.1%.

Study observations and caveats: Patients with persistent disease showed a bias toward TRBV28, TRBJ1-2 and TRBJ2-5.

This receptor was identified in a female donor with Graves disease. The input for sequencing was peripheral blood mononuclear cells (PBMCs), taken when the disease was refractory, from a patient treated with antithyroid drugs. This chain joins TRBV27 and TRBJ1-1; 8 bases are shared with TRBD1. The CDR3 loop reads CASSSDRGFTEAFF. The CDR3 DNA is TGTGCCAGCAGTTCCGACAGGGGCTTCACTGAAGCTTTCTTT.